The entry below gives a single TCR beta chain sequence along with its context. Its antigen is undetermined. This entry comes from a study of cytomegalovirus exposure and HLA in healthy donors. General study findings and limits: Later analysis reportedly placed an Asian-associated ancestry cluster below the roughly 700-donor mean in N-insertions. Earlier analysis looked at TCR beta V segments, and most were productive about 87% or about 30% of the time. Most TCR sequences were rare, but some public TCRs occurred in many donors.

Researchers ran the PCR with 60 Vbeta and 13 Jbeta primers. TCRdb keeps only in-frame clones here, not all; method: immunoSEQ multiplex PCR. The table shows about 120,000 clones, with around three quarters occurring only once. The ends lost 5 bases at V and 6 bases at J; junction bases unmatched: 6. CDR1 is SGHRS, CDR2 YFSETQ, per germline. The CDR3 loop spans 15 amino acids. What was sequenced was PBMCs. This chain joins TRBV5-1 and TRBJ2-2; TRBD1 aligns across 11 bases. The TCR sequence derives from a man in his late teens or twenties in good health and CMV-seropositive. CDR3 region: CASSRGQGAAGELFF. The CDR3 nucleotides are TGCGCCAGCAGTCGAGGACAGGGGGCAGCCGGGGAGCTGTTTTTT.